This TCR beta chain was obtained from a study of CD8 T cells in ankylosing spondylitis. Study outcomes and limitations: A TCR beta motif of about 8 highly homologous variants appeared characteristic of ankylosing spondylitis blood.

The length of the CDR3 is 17 residues. The V and J ends lost 0 bases and 0 bases, in that order; junction bases with no gene match: 8. Germline V gives CDR1 DFQATT, CDR2 SNEGSKA (reference sequence). With respect to this clonotype: Its matching antigen is unknown.

As the method for making TCR beta libraries, quantitative 5'-RACE with molecular barcodes was used. One entry per CDR3 protein, called by TCRdb with MiXCR from the 5' RACE reads. The table lists around 770,000 distinct CDR3 sequences, around 19% of them singletons. This clonotype originated in a male donor with ankylosing spondylitis. Material: blood, either unsorted or a sorted T cell fraction (not recorded which). The chain uses TRBV20-1 and TRBJ1-3, with 7 positions matching TRBD1. CDR3 coding DNA: TGCAGTGCTAGAGATAGGGCCAGGGGGTTCTCTGGAAACACCATATATTTT. This codes for CSARDRARGFSGNTIYF.